One sample yielded the 17 T cell receptor beta chains listed below, sequenced in a study of blood T cell repertoires in COVID-19. TCRdb keeps only in-frame clones here, not all; method: immunoSEQ multiplex PCR. The sample comprises 100,000 to 150,000 clones, 83% of which are singletons, and around 5.6% rests with the top ten. The sequencing sample was made of peripheral blood. The source is a man older than 75 with active or convalescent COVID-19.

The rearrangement links TRBV30 to TRBJ1-5; TRBD1 matches 8 bases. CDR1 is GTSNPN and CDR2 is SVGIG in the germline V gene (reference sequence). The J segment lost 0 bases and the V segment lost 3 bases, leaving 7 bases of the junction unmatched. CDR3 length: 16 amino acids. CDR3 residues: CAWSRADRGSNQPQHF. CDR3 in DNA: TGTGCCTGGAGCCGGGCCGACAGGGGTAGCAATCAGCCCCAGCATTTT. The entire variable domain, with the rest obtained from reference TRBV30 and TRBJ1-5, is as follows: SQTIHQWPATLVQPVGSPLSLECTVEGTSNPNLYWYRQAAGRGLQLLFYSVGIGQISSEVPQNLSASRPQDRQFILSSKKLLLSDSGFYLCAWSRADRGSNQPQHFGDGTRLSIL.

The gene calls are TRBV19 and TRBJ1-1, with D perhaps matching TRBD1 (6 bases). There are 14 residues in the CDR3. Germline V lookup: CDR1 LNHDA, CDR2 SQIVND (reference sequence). V lost 4 bases and J lost 1, with 10 bases in between. DNA of the CDR3: TGTGCCAGTAGTACCCGGGGGGCGAACACTGAAGCTTTCTTT. The encoded protein is CASSTRGANTEAFF.

V is TRBV27 and J is TRBJ1-2, with TRBD1 matching 9 bases. CDR1 and CDR2 from the germline V gene are MNHEY and SMNVEV (reference sequence). The CDR3 is 15 amino acids. V lost 6 bases and J lost 4; bases outside the gene matches: 9. In DNA, the CDR3 is TGTGCCAGCAGCCGCGTCAGGGGACAGGGCTATGGCTACACCTTC. Its protein product is CASSRVRGQGYGYTF.

This clone has just a few counts. In DNA, the CDR3 is TGTGCCAGCACCAATAAGGGGGGACAGGCGAGCGGAAAACTGTTTTTT. Translated: CASTNKGGQASGKLFF. This chain joins TRBV11-1 and TRBJ1-4; 8 bases align to TRBD1. CDR1 SGHAT and CDR2 FQDESV come from the germline V gene (reference sequence). The V segment lost 7 bases and the J segment 10 bases; nucleotides outside the gene matches: 17. The CDR3 totals 16 residues.

A single count supports this clone. V usage is TRBV6-5 and J usage is TRBJ2-1, with TRBD2 matching 7 bases. The germline V gene encodes CDR1 MNHEY and CDR2 SVGAGI. V shed 2 bases and J 8 bases; nucleotides not matched to a gene: 3. The CDR3 loop spans 13 amino acids. The chain's CDR3 is CASSYRTRYEQFF. The CDR3 region has the DNA TGTGCCAGCAGTTACCGGACTAGATATGAGCAGTTCTTC.

The chain uses TRBV28 and TRBJ2-7; TRBD2 matches 9 bases. The CDR3 is 12 amino acids. CDR1 and CDR2 from the germline V gene are MDHEN and SYDVKM. The CDR3 protein is CASSTLTSGPIV. CDR3 nucleotide sequence: TGTGCCAGCAGTACTTTGACTAGCGGCCCGATTGTC.

The genes are TRBV19 and TRBJ2-1, with D possibly matching TRBD1 (6 bases). CDR3 length: 14 amino acids. Germline V lookup: CDR1 LNHDA, CDR2 SQIVND (reference sequence). The V end lost 8 bases, the J end lost 10 bases, and 21 bases lay between the germline ends. The CDR3 loop is CASHEIGQPSEQFF. CDR3 DNA sequence: TGTGCCAGTCATGAAATAGGACAGCCCTCGGAGCAGTTCTTC.

The rearrangement joins TRBV10-2 to TRBJ2-7, with 8 bases fitting TRBD2. This CDR3 spans 14 amino acids. The germline V gene has CDR1 WSHSY and CDR2 SAAADI. Unmatched junction bases numbered 4, after V lost 0 bases and J lost 6 bases. CDR3 bases: TGCGCCAGCAGTGAGTCTGGCGGGGGGAGCGAGCAGTACTTC. Translating it yields CASSESGGGSEQYF.

V is TRBV4-1 and J is TRBJ2-1; 7 nucleotides align to TRBD1. The germline CDR1 and CDR2 sequences are MGHRA and YSYEKL. The ends lost 3 bases at V and 5 bases at J; junction bases unmatched: 7. The CDR3 extends over 15 amino acids. CDR3 in amino acids: CASSHYRTGDNEQFF. DNA for the CDR3: TGCGCCAGCAGCCACTACAGGACAGGAGACAATGAGCAGTTCTTC.

The sample holds one count of this clone. The genes are TRBV4-1 and TRBJ2-1; 7 nucleotides agree with TRBD2. The CDR3 consists of 15 residues. CDR1 and CDR2 from the germline V gene are MGHRA and YSYEKL. V trimming: 5 bases; J trimming: 4 bases; junction bases outside the gene matches: 8. The CDR3 sequence is CASSLAAGAYNEQFF. CDR3 DNA: TGCGCCAGCAGCTTGGCGGCGGGAGCATACAATGAGCAGTTCTTC.

The V call is TRBV6-5, the J call TRBJ2-5; maybe TRBD1 (6 bases). V lost 6 bases, J lost 5 bases, and 19 bases lay in between. The CDR3 runs 15 residues. CDR1 is MNHEY, CDR2 SVGAGI, per germline. CDR3 loop: CASSSGAGVGETQYF. The CDR3 DNA sequence: TGTGCCAGCAGCTCCGGGGCAGGGGTTGGGGAGACCCAGTACTTC.

CDR3 in amino acids: CASSPFSGNTDTQYF. CDR3 DNA: TGTGCCAGCAGCCCCTTTTCGGGAAACACAGATACGCAGTATTTT. This rearrangement joins TRBV7-6 to TRBJ2-3, with D maybe TRBD2 (5 bases). V was shortened by 5 bases and J by 2 bases, with 14 bases between the two germline ends. Germline V gives CDR1 SGHVS, CDR2 FNYEAQ. The CDR3 is 15 amino acids.

The chain is built from TRBV5-1 and TRBJ1-6; tentative D call: TRBD1 (6 bases). With 3 bases removed from V and 8 bases from J, the gap between germline ends came to 15 bases. CDR1 is SGHRS and CDR2 is YFSETQ in the germline V gene. This CDR3 is built from 15 residues. This CDR3 reads CASSSLGTYDSPLHF. CDR3 DNA sequence: TGCGCCAGCAGCTCACTGGGGACATATGATTCACCCCTCCACTTT.

This clone was observed once. V is TRBV6-2 or TRBV6-3 and J is TRBJ1-2; TRBD1 matches at 8 bases. This CDR3 spans 15 amino acids. Germline V CDR1 and CDR2: MNHEY, SVGEGT. V shed 4 bases, J shed 4 bases, and the junction held 8 bases outside the gene matches. The CDR3 DNA reads TGTGCCAGCAGTTCTGGACAGGGCGGGGGCTATGGCTACACCTTC. This codes for CASSSGQGGGYGYTF.

This chain connects TRBV6-2 or TRBV6-3 to TRBJ1-5; the match to TRBD1 covers 8 bases. The junction had 8 bases not matched to a gene; V was cut back by 5 bases and J by 5 bases. CDR1 and CDR2 from the germline V gene are MNHEY and SVGEGT. The CDR3 length is 15 residues. CDR3 loop: CASSPGTGRDQPQHF. CDR3 sequence (DNA): TGTGCCAGCAGTCCCGGGACAGGTCGTGATCAGCCCCAGCATTTT.

The table lists this clone with a few counts. The chain is built from TRBV19 and TRBJ2-3; unclear D gene. Trimming shortened V by 3 bases and J by 6 bases, and 10 bases separated the two germline ends. The CDR3 has 13 residues. Looked up from germline, CDR1 is LNHDA and CDR2 is SQIVND (reference sequence). The CDR3 DNA reads TGTGCCAGTAGTATGGGTGGGCCTGATACGCAGTATTTT. Its protein product is CASSMGGPDTQYF. The full variable domain, in which reference TRBV19 and TRBJ2-3 provide the parts outside the CDR3, is DGGITQSPKYLFRKEGQNVTLSCEQNLNHDAMYWYRQDPGQGLRLIYYSQIVNDFQKGDIAEGYSVSREKKESFPLTVTSAQKNPTAFYLCASSMGGPDTQYFGPGTRLTVL.

This chain joins TRBV7-9 and TRBJ1-3; D might be TRBD1 (5 bases). The length of the CDR3 is 14 residues. CDR1 and CDR2 from the germline V gene are SEHNR and FQNEAQ (reference sequence). Deletions cut 5 bases from V and 0 bases from J, with 8 bases between. This CDR3 is CASSRQSSGNTIYF. CDR3 coding DNA: TGTGCCAGCAGCCGACAGAGCTCTGGAAACACCATATATTTT.